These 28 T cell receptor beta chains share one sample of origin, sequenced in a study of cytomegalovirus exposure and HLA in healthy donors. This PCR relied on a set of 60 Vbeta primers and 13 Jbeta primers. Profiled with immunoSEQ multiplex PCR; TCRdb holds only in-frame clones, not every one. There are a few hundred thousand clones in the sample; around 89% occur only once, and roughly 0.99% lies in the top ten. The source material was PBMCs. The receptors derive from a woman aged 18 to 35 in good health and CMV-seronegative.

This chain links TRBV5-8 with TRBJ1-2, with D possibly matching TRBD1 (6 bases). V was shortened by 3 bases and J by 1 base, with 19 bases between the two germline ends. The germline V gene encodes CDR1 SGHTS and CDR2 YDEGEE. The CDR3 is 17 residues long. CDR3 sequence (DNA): TGTGCCAGCAGCTGGAGACGAAGGACAGCCCATAACTATGGCTACACCTTC. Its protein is CASSWRRRTAHNYGYTF.

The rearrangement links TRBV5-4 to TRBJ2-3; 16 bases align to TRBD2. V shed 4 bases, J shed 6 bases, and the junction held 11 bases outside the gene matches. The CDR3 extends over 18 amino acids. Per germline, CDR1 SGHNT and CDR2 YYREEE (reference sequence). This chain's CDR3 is CASSTGLAGGQASDTQYF. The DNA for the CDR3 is TGTGCCAGCAGCACGGGACTAGCGGGGGGGCAGGCTTCGGATACGCAGTATTTT.

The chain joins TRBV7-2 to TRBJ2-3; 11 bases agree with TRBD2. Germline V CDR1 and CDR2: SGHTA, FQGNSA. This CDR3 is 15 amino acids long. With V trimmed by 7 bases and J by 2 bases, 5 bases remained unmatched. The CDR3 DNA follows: TGTGCCAGCACCCAGACTAGCGGGAACACAGATACGCAGTATTTT. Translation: CASTQTSGNTDTQYF.

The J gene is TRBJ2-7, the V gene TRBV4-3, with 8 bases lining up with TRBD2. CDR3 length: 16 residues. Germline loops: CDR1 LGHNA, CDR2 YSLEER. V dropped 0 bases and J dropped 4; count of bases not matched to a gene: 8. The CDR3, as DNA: TGCGCCAGCAGCCAAGATCACTACCCTAGCGGGTACGAGCAGTACTTC. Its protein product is CASSQDHYPSGYEQYF.

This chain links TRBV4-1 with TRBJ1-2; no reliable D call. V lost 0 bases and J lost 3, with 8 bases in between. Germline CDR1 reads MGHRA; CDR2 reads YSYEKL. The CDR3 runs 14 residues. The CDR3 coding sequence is TGCGCCAGCAGCCAAGATAGAACGGACTATGGCTACACCTTC. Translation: CASSQDRTDYGYTF.

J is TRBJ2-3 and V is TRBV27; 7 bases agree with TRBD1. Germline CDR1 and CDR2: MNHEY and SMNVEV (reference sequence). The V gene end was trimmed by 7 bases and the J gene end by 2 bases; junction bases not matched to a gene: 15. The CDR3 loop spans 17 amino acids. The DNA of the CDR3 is TGTGCCAGCATTTTTTTTGCTCGACAGGGTCCCACAGATACGCAGTATTTT. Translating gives CASIFFARQGPTDTQYF.

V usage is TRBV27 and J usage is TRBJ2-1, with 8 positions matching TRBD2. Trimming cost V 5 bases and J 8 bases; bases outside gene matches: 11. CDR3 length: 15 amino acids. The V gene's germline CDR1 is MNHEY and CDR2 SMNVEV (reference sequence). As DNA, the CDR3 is TGTGCCAGCAGTCCTATAGCGGGAACTGGGCATGAGCAGTTCTTC. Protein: CASSPIAGTGHEQFF.

CDR3 sequence: CASSTLRSGYGKAFF. In DNA form, the CDR3 reads TGCGCCAGCAGTACCCTGCGTTCGGGGTATGGAAAAGCTTTCTTT. The chain couples TRBV10-1 to TRBJ1-1; D remains ambiguous. V was trimmed by 5 bases and J by 9 bases, leaving 22 bases between them. In germline, CDR1 is WNHNN, CDR2 SYGVQD (reference sequence). The CDR3 length is 15 residues.

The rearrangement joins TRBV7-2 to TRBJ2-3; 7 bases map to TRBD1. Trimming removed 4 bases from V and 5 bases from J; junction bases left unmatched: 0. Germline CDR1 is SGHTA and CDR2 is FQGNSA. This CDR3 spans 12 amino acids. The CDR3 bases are TGTGCCAGCAGCTACAGGGGAGATACGCAGTATTTT. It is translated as CASSYRGDTQYF.

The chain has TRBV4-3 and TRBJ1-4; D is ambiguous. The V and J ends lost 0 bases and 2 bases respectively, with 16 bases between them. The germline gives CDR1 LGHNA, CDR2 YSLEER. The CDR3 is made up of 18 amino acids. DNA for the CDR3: TGCGCCAGCAGCCAAGATCGGGTGCGGAGGGCGACTAATGAAAAACTGTTTTTT. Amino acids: CASSQDRVRRATNEKLFF.

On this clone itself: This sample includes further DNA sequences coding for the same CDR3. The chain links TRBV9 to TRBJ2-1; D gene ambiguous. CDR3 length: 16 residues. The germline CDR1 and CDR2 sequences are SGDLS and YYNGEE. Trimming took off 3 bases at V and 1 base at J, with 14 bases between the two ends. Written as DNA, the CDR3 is TGTGCCAGCAGCGCCCAACGAGGAACTTCCTACAATGAGCAGTTCTTC. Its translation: CASSAQRGTSYNEQFF.

The DNA for the CDR3 is TGTGCCAGCACTGTACTTTGCTATGGCTACACCTTC. Translated: CASTVLCYGYTF. The rearrangement joins TRBV6-5 to TRBJ1-2, with D unresolved. Trimming removed 7 bases at V and 4 bases at J, with 10 bases between. This CDR3 is 12 amino acids long. Germline V CDR1 and CDR2: MNHEY, SVGAGI.

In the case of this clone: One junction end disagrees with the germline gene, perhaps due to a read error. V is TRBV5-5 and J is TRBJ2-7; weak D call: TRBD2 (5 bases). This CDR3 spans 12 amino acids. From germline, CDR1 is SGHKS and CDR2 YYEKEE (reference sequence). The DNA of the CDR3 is TGTGCCAGCAGCTTGCAGTCTCCTGCCGGGGACTTC. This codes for CASSLQSPAGDF. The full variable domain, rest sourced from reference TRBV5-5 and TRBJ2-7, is DAGVTQSPTHLIKTRGQQVTLRCSPISGHKSVSWYQQVLGQGPQFIFQYYEKEERGRGNFPDRFSARQFPNYSSELNVNALLLGDSALYLCASSLQSPAGDFGPGTRLTVT.

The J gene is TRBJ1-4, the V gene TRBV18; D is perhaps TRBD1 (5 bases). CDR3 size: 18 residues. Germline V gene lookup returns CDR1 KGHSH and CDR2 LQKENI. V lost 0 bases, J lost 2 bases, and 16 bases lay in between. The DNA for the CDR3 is TGTGCCAGCTCACCACCAGGGGCCTCTCCGGCGACTAATGAAAAACTGTTTTTT. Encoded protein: CASSPPGASPATNEKLFF.

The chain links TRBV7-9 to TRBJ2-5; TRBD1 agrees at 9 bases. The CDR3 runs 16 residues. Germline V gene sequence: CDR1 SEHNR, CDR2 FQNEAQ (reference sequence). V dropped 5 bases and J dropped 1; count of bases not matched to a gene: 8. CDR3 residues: CASSRPQDRGQETQYF. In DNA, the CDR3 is TGTGCCAGCAGCAGGCCCCAGGACAGGGGCCAAGAGACCCAGTACTTC.

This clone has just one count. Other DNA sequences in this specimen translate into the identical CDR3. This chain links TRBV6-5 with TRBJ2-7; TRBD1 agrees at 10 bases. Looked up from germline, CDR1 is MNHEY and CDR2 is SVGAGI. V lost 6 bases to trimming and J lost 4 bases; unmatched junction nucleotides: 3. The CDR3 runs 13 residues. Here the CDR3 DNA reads TGTGCCAGCAGCCGGGGACAGGGGTACGAGCAGTACTTC. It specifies CASSRGQGYEQYF.

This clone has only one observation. This CDR3 is CASPMGTGTGNPYEQYF. In nucleotides, the CDR3 is TGTGCCAGCCCCATGGGAACTGGGACAGGGAATCCCTACGAGCAGTACTTC. The genes are TRBV27 and TRBJ2-7, with TRBD1 identical over 9 bases. Trimming removed 8 bases from V and 2 bases from J; junction bases left unmatched: 16. CDR3 size: 17 residues. The V gene's germline CDR1 is MNHEY and CDR2 SMNVEV (reference sequence).

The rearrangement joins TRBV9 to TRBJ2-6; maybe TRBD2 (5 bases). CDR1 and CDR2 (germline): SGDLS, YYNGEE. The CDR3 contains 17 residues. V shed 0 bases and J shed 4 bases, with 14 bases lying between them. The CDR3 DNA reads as TGTGCCAGCAGCGTAGGAGGGCTCCCCTCGGGGGCCAACGTCCTGACTTTC. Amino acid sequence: CASSVGGLPSGANVLTF. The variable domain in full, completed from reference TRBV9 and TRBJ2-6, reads DSGVTQTPKHLITATGQRVTLRCSPRSGDLSVYWYQQSLDQGLQFLIQYYNGEERAKGNILERFSAQQFPDLHSELNLSSLELGDSALYFCASSVGGLPSGANVLTFGAGSRLTVL.

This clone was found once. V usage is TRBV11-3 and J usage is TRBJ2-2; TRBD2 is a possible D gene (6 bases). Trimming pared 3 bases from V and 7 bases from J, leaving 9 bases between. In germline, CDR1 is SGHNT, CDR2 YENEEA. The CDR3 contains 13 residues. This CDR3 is CASSFLGGGELFF. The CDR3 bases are TGTGCCAGCAGCTTTTTGGGGGGCGGGGAGCTGTTTTTT.

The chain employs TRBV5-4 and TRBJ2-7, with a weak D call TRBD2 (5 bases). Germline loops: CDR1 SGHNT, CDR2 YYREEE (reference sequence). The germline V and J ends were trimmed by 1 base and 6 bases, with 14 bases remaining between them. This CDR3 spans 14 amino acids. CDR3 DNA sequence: TGTGCCAGCAGCTTGACCGGGAATACCCGCGAGCAGTACTTC. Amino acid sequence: CASSLTGNTREQYF. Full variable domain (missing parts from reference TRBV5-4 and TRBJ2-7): ETGVTQSPTHLIKTRGQQVTLRCSSQSGHNTVSWYQQALGQGPQFIFQYYREEENGRGNFPPRFSGLQFPNYSSELNVNALELDDSALYLCASSLTGNTREQYFGPGTRLTVT.

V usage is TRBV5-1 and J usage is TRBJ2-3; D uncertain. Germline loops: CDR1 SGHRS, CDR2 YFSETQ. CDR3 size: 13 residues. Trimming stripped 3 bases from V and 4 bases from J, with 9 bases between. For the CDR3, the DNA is TGCGCCAGCAGCTCGAGGTCCGCAGATACGCAGTATTTT. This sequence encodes CASSSRSADTQYF.

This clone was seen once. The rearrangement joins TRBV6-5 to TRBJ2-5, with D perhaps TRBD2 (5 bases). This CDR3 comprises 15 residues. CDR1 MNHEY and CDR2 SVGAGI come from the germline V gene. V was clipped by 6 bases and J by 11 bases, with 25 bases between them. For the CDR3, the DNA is TGTGCCAGCAGCCTAACCCGCGGCTCGTGGTGGGAGCAGTACTTC. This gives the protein CASSLTRGSWWEQYF.

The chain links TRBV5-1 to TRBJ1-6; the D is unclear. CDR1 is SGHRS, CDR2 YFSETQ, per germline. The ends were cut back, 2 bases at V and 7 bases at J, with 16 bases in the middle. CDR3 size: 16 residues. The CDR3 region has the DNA TGCGCCAGCAGCTTAACCGGAGTGGGTTCCAATTCACCCCTCCACTTT. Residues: CASSLTGVGSNSPLHF.

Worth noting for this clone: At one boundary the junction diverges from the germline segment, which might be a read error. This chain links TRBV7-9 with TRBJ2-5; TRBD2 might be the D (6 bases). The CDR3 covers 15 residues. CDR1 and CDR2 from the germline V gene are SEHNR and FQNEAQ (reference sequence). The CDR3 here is CSSSLGASAEETQYF. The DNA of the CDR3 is TGTTCCAGCAGCTTAGGAGCTAGCGCGGAAGAGACCCAGTACTTC. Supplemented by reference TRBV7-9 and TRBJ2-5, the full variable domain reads DTGVSQNPRHKITKRGQNVTFRCDPISEHNRLYWYRQTLGQGPEFLTYFQNEAQLEKSRLLSDRFSAERPKGSFSTLEIQRTEQGDSAMYLCSSSLGASAEETQYFGPGTRLLVL.

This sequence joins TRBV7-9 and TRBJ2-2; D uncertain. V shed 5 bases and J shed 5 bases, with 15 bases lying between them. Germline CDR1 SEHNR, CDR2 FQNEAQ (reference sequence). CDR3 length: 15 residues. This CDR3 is CASSVGSGRTGELFF. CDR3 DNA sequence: TGTGCCAGCAGCGTAGGGTCAGGCCGGACCGGGGAGCTGTTTTTT. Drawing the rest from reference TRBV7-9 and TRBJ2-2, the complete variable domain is DTGVSQNPRHKITKRGQNVTFRCDPISEHNRLYWYRQTLGQGPEFLTYFQNEAQLEKSRLLSDRFSAERPKGSFSTLEIQRTEQGDSAMYLCASSVGSGRTGELFFGEGSRLTVL.

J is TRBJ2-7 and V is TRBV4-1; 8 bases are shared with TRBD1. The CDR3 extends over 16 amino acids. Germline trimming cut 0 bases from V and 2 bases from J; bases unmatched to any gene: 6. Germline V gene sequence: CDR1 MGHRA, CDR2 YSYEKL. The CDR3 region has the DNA TGCGCCAGCAGCCAAGATCTTGGGACAGGCACCTACGAGCAGTACTTC. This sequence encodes CASSQDLGTGTYEQYF.

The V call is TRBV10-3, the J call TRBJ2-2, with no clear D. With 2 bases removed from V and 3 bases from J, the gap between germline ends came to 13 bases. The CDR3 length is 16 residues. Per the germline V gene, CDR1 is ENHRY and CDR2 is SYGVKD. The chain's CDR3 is CAISEVTPEDTGELFF. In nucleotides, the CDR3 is TGTGCCATCAGTGAGGTGACTCCCGAAGACACCGGGGAGCTGTTTTTT.

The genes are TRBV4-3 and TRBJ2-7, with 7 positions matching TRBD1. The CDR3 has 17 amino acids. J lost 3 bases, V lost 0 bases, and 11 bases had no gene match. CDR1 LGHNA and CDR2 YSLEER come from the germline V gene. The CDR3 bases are TGCGCCAGCAGCCAAGATCTGGAGACAGGGATTAGCTACGAGCAGTACTTC. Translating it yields CASSQDLETGISYEQYF.